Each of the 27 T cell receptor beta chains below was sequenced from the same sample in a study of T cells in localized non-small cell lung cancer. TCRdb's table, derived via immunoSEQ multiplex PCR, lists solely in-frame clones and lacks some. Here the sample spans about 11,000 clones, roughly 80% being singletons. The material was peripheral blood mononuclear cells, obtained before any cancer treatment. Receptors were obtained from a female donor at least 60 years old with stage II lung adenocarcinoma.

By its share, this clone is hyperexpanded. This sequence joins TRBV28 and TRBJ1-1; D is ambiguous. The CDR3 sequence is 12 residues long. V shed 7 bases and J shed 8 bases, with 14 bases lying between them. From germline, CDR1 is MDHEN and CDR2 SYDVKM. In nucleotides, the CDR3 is TGTGCCAGCACTTTTACCCAGACAGAAGCTTTCTTT. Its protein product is CASTFTQTEAFF.

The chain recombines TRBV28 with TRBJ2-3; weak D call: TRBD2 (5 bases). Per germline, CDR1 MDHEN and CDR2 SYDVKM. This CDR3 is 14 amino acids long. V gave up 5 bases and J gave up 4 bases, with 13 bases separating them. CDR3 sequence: CASSGLEGADTQYF. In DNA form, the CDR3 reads TGTGCCAGCAGTGGGTTAGAGGGCGCAGATACGCAGTATTTT.

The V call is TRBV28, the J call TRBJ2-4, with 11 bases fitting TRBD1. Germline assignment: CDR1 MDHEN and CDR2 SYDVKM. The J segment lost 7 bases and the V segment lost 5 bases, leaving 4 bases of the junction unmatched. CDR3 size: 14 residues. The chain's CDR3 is CASSPGQGGNIQYF. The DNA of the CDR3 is TGTGCCAGCAGTCCGGGACAGGGGGGTAACATTCAGTACTTC. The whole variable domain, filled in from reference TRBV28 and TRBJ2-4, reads DVKVTQSSRYLVKRTGEKVFLECVQDMDHENMFWYRQDPGLGLRLIYFSYDVKMKEKGDIPEGYSVSREKKERFSLILESASTNQTSMYLCASSPGQGGNIQYFGAGTRLSVL.

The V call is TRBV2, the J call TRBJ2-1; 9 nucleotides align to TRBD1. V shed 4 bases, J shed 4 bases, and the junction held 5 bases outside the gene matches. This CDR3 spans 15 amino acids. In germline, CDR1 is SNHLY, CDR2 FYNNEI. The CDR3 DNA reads TGTGCCAGCAGTGGGACAGGGGATTATTACAATGAGCAGTTCTTC. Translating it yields CASSGTGDYYNEQFF.

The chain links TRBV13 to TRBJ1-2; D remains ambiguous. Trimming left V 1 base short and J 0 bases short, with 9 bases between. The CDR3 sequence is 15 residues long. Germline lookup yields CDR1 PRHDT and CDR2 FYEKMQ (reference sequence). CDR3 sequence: CASSLVDGSNYGYTF. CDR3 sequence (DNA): TGTGCCAGCAGCTTAGTAGACGGTTCTAACTATGGCTACACCTTC.

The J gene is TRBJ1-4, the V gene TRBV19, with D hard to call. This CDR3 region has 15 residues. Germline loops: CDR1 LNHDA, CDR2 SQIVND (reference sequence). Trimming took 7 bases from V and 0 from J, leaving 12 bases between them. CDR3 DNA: TGTGCCAGTAAAGAGACGGGGACAACTAATGAAAAACTGTTTTTT. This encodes CASKETGTTNEKLFF.

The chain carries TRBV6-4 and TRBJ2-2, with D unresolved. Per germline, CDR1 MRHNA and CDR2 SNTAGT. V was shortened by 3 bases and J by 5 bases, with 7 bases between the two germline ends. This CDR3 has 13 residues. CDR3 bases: TGTGCCAGCAGTGAAGAGTCTACCGGGGAGCTGTTTTTT. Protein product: CASSEESTGELFF.

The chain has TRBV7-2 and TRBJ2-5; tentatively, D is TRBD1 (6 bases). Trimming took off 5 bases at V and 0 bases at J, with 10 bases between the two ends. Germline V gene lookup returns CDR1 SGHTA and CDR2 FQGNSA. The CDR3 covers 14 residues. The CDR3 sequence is CASSLDRYQETQYF. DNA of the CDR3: TGTGCCAGCAGCCTCGACAGGTACCAAGAGACCCAGTACTTC.

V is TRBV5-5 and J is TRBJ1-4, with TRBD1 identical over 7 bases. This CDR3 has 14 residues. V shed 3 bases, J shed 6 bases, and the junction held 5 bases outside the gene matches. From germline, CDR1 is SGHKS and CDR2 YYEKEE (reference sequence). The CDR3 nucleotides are TGTGCCAGCAGCTCGACAGGGTCATATGAAAAACTGTTTTTT. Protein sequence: CASSSTGSYEKLFF.

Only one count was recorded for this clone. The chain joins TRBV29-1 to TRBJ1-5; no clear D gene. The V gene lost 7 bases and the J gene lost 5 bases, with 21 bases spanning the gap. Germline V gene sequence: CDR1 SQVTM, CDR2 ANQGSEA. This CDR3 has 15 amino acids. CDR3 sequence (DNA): TGCAGCGCCTTGTCCGGGAACGCCCGCGATCAGCCCCAGCATTTT. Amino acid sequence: CSALSGNARDQPQHF.

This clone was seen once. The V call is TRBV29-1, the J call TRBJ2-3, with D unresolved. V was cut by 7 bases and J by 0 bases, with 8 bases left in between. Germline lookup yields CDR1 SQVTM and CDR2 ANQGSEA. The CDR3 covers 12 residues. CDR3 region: CSGQRSTDTQYF. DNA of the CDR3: TGCAGCGGTCAGCGTAGCACAGATACGCAGTATTTT.

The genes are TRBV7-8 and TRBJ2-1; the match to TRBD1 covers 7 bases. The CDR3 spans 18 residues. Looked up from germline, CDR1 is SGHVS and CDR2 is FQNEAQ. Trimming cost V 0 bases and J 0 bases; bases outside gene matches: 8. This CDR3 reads CASSLAFFRTGSYNEQFF. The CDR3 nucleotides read TGTGCCAGCAGCTTAGCGTTTTTCAGGACAGGCTCCTACAATGAGCAGTTCTTC.

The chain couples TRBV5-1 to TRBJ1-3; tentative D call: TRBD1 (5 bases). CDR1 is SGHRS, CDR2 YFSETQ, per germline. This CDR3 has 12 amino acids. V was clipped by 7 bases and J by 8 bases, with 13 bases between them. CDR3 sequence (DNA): TGCGCCAGCGGACTCGGGGGACACACCATATATTTT. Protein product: CASGLGGHTIYF.

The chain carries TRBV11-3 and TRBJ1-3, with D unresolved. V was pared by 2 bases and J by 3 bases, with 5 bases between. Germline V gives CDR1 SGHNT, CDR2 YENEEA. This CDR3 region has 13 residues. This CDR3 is CASSLLDGNTIYF. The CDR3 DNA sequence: TGTGCCAGCAGCTTACTTGATGGAAACACCATATATTTT.

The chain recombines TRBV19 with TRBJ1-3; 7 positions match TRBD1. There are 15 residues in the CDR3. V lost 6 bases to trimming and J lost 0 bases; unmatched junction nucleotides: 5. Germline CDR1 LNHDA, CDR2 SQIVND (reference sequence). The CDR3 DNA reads TGTGCCAGTAGCCCGGACAGGAGCTCTGGAAACACCATATATTTT. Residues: CASSPDRSSGNTIYF.

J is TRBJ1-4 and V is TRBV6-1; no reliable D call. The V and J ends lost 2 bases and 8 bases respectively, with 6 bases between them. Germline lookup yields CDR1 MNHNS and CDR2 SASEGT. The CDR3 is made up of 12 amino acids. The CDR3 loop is CASSELREKLFF. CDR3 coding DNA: TGTGCCAGCAGTGAATTGAGAGAAAAACTGTTTTTT.

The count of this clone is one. CDR3 in DNA: TGTGCCAGCAGTGAATCGGGACACCACCAAGAGACCCAGTACTTC. Translating it yields CASSESGHHQETQYF. The gene calls are TRBV2 and TRBJ2-5, with a tentative D call TRBD1 (6 bases). CDR3 length: 15 amino acids. V gave up 2 bases and J gave up 0 bases, with 10 bases separating them. Germline V gene sequence: CDR1 SNHLY, CDR2 FYNNEI.

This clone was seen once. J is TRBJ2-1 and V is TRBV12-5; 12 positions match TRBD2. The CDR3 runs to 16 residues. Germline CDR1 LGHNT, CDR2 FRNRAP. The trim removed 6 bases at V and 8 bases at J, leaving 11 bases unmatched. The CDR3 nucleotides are TGTGCTAGTGGCTCCGGACTAGCGGGATTAAACCATGAGCAGTTCTTC. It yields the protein CASGSGLAGLNHEQFF.

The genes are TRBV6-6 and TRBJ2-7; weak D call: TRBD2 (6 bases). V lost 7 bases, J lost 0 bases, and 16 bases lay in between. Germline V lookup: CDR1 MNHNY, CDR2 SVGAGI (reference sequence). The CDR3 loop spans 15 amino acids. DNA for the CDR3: TGTGCCAGCATTAATTTCCAAGCGGGCTCCTACGAGCAGTACTTC. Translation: CASINFQAGSYEQYF.

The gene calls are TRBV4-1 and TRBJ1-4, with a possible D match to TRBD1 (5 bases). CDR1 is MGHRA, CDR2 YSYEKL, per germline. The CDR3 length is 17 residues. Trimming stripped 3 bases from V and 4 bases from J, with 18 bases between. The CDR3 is CASSQTEGQGYNEKLFF. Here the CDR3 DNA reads TGCGCCAGCAGCCAGACGGAAGGTCAGGGTTATAATGAAAAACTGTTTTTT.

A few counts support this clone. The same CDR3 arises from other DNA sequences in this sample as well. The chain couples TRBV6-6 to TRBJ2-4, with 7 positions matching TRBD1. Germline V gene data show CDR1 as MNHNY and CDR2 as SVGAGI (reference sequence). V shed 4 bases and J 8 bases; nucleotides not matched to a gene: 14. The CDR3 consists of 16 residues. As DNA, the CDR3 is TGTGCCAGCAGTTTCGGACAGGTTGGTTTTGGAGACATTCAGTACTTC. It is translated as CASSFGQVGFGDIQYF.

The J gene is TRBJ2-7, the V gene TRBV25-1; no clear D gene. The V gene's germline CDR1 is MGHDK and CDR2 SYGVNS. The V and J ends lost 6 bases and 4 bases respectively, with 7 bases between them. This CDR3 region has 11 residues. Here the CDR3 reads CASRHYYEQYF. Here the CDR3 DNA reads TGTGCCAGCAGACATTATTACGAGCAGTACTTC.

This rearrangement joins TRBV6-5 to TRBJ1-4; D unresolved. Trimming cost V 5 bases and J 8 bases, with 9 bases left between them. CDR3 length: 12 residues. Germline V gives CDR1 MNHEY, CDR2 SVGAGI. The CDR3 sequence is CASSRAREKLFF. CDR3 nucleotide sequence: TGTGCCAGCAGTCGGGCAAGGGAAAAACTGTTTTTT.

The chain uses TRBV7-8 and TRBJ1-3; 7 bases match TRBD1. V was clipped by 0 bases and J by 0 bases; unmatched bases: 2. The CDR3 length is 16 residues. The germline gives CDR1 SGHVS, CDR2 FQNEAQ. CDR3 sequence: CASSLAGTASGNTIYF. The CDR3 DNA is TGTGCCAGCAGCTTAGCCGGGACAGCCTCTGGAAACACCATATATTTT. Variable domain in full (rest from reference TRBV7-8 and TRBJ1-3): GAGVSQSPRYKVAKRGQDVALRCDPISGHVSLFWYQQALGQGPEFLTYFQNEAQLDKSGLPSDRFFAERPEGSVSTLKIQRTQQEDSAVYLCASSLAGTASGNTIYFGEGSWLTVV.

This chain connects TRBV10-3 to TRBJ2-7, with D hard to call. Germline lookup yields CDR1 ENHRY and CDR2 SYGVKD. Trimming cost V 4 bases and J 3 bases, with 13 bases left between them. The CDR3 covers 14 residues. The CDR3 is CAISVSAPFYEQYF. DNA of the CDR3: TGTGCCATCAGTGTATCTGCACCGTTCTACGAGCAGTACTTC.

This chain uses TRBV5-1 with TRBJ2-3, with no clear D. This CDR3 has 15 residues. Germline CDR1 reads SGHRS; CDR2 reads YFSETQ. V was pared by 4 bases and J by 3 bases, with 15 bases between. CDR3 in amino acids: CASSGKSSDTDTQYF. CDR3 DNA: TGCGCCAGCAGCGGGAAATCGTCGGATACAGATACGCAGTATTTT.

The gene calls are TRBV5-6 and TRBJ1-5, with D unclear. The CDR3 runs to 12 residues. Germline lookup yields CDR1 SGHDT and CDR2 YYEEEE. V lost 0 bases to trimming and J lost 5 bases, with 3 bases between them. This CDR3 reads CASSLVDQPQHF. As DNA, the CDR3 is TGTGCCAGCAGCTTGGTGGATCAGCCCCAGCATTTT.